Listed below are T cell receptor beta chains from one sample, sequenced in a study of cytomegalovirus exposure and HLA in healthy donors. Here immunoSEQ multiplex PCR was the method, and the copy in TCRdb shows in-frame clones only, minus some. The table has 150,000 to 200,000 clones, around 68% seen once. Specimen: PBMCs. Receptor source: a man aged 50-60 years in good health and CMV-seronegative. Both conserved end residues are part of each CDR3. D genes are given only for firm matches. Rows may omit the clone size; those that give it use once, few, many or a size class.

size	V	J	D	DNA	CDR3
.	TRBV7-7	TRBJ2-3	TRBD2	TGTGCTAGCAGCTTAATAGCGGGGGGGCCGACAGATACGCAGTATTTT	CASSLIAGGPTDTQYF
.	TRBV28	TRBJ2-7	TRBD1	TGTGCCATCGTGGACAGGGGGAACGAGTACTTC	CAIVDRGNEYF
.	TRBV18	TRBJ2-3	.	TGTGCCAGCTCACCAAGCACAGGCAGCTTGGATACGCAGTATTTT	CASSPSTGSLDTQYF
.	TRBV6-5	TRBJ2-7	TRBD1	TGTGCCAGCAGCCTTGGACAGGGTGGCGAGCAGTACTTC	CASSLGQGGEQYF
.	TRBV27	TRBJ1-4	.	TGTGCCAGCAGTTTCGGGCGGGGGAATGAAAAACTGTTTTTT	CASSFGRGNEKLFF
.	TRBV9	TRBJ1-2	.	TGTGCCAGCAGCCCCCGTAACTATGGCTACACCTTC	CASSPRNYGYTF
.	TRBV19	TRBJ1-1	.	TGTGCCAGTATTCCTTATCCGGGACATCCTGGGGGCACTGAAGCTTTCTTT	CASIPYPGHPGGTEAFF
.	TRBV19	TRBJ2-7	TRBD1	TGTGCCAGTAGTGCTCAAGGGGGCTCGAACTACGAGCAGTACTTC	CASSAQGGSNYEQYF
.	TRBV18	TRBJ1-1	TRBD1	TGTGCCAGCTCACTTGGGACAGGTCAAAACACTGAAGCTTTCTTT	CASSLGTGQNTEAFF
.	TRBV2	TRBJ1-1	TRBD1	TGTGCCAGCAGTGACGGGGACAGATGGGGAATGAACACTGAAGCTTTCTTT	CASSDGDRWGMNTEAFF
.	TRBV6-5	TRBJ2-5	TRBD1	TGTGCCAGCACTAGGACAGGGGGACAGACCCAGTACTTC	CASTRTGGQTQYF
.	TRBV7-3	TRBJ1-1	TRBD1	TGTGCCAGCAGCTTAAATACAGGGGGGACTGAAGCTTTCTTT	CASSLNTGGTEAFF
.	TRBV19	TRBJ2-5	TRBD2	TGTGCCAGTAGTACCGTAGCGGGGGGTCTGGTGGAGACCCAGTACTTC	CASSTVAGGLVETQYF
.	TRBV4-2	TRBJ2-1	TRBD2	TGTGCCAGCAGCCAATCCTCCCGGAGGGGAGGGAGGAATGAGCAGTTCTTC	CASSQSSRRGGRNEQFF
.	TRBV27	TRBJ1-2	.	TGTGCCAGCAGTTTATTGGATGGGGAGGGTGGCTACACCTTC	CASSLLDGEGGYTF
.	TRBV19	TRBJ1-5	.	TGTGCCAGTAGCCCCGGGGCAGGGGCTTGGAATCAGCCCCAGCATTTT	CASSPGAGAWNQPQHF
.	TRBV11-2	TRBJ2-5	TRBD2	TGTGCCAGCAGCTTAGGCACTAGCGGGGTGGAGACCCAGTACTTC	CASSLGTSGVETQYF
.	TRBV7-9	TRBJ1-3	.	TGTGCCAGCAGCTTAGAGGGGGATTCTTCTGGAAACACCATATATTTT	CASSLEGDSSGNTIYF
.	TRBV13	TRBJ1-4	.	TGTGCCAGCAGCCGATGGGGGGGAACTAATGAAAAACTGTTTTTT	CASSRWGGTNEKLFF
few	TRBV11-3	TRBJ1-5	.	TGTGCCAGCAGCTTAGAGTCTCCAGGGGAATCTCGTGAGCCCCAGCATTTT	CASSLESPGESREPQHF
.	TRBV19	TRBJ1-3	TRBD1	TGTGCCAGTAGTACCTACTCCCGACAGGGCCTCTCTGGAAACACCATATATTTT	CASSTYSRQGLSGNTIYF
.	TRBV5-1	TRBJ1-3	TRBD1	TGCGCCAGCAGCTCGCTCATGACAGGGGTGACTGGAAACACCATATATTTT	CASSSLMTGVTGNTIYF
.	TRBV21-1	TRBJ1-4	.	TGTGCCAGCAGCAAATCCGGGACAGGGGATAGTGAAAAACTGTTTTTT	CASSKSGTGDSEKLFF
.	TRBV27	TRBJ1-2	.	TGTGCCAGCAGTTTATCCAGGGGCCCGGGGAGATATGGCTACACCTTC	CASSLSRGPGRYGYTF
.	TRBV28	TRBJ2-2	.	TGTGCCAGCATGGTTCCAGGAATCGGAACCGGGGAGCTGTTTTTT	CASMVPGIGTGELFF
.	TRBV29-1	TRBJ2-3	TRBD1	TGCAGCGTTGCCCCGACAGGGGTGAGAGCAGATACGCAGTATTTT	CSVAPTGVRADTQYF
.	TRBV7-3	TRBJ1-2	TRBD1	TGTGCCAGCAGCCGCGGACAGGGATATGGCTACACCTTC	CASSRGQGYGYTF
.	TRBV6-6	TRBJ1-3	TRBD1	TGTGCCAGCAGCCAGGGACAGCCTGGAAACACCATATATTTT	CASSQGQPGNTIYF
.	TRBV28	TRBJ1-2	.	TGTGCCAGCAGTTTATTCCGGACAGCGCCGAACTATGGCTACACCTTC	CASSLFRTAPNYGYTF
.	TRBV2	TRBJ2-7	.	TGTGCCAGCAGTGACGACAGAGTCTACGAGCAGTACTTC	CASSDDRVYEQYF
.	TRBV5-4	TRBJ1-6	TRBD1	TGTGCCAGCAGCATCGGACAGGGCAATTCACCCCTCCACTTT	CASSIGQGNSPLHF
.	TRBV7-2	TRBJ2-2	.	TGTGCCAGCAGCTCCCGGACAGTCGCGAACACCGGGGAGCTGTTTTTT	CASSSRTVANTGELFF
.	TRBV6-5	TRBJ2-7	.	TGTGCCACCTTCAACCGGGGGTCTCTCCCCTACGAGCAGTACTTC	CATFNRGSLPYEQYF
few	TRBV13	TRBJ1-2	.	TGTGCCAGCAGCTTATGGAGGACCGCTAACTATGGCTACACCTTC	CASSLWRTANYGYTF
.	TRBV11-3	TRBJ2-3	TRBD2	TGTGCCAGCAGCTCCGGACTAGCGGGGGCAGATACGCAGTATTTT	CASSSGLAGADTQYF
.	TRBV4-1	TRBJ2-7	TRBD2	TGCGCCAGCAGCCAAGTGGGGGGGAGCTCCTACGAGCAGTACTTC	CASSQVGGSSYEQYF
few	TRBV5-1	TRBJ2-7	.	TGCGCCAGCAGCCCCGGTGGGGCGTCCTACGAGCAGTACTTC	CASSPGGASYEQYF
.	TRBV29-1	TRBJ1-2	TRBD1	TGCAGCGTGGAACAGGGGGATGAGGGAGATAACTATGGCTACACCTTC	CSVEQGDEGDNYGYTF
.	TRBV5-1	TRBJ2-7	.	TGCGCCAGCAGCCCATACGAGCAGTACTTC	CASSPYEQYF
.	TRBV6-5	TRBJ1-2	TRBD1	TGTGCCAGCAGTCTCAACAGGGGCCACTATGGCTACACCTTC	CASSLNRGHYGYTF
.	TRBV11-2	TRBJ1-5	.	TGTGCCAGCAGCTTCTCAGGTCAGCCCCAGCATTTT	CASSFSGQPQHF
.	TRBV4-1	TRBJ2-7	.	TGCGCCAGCAGCCCACGGACAGCCCCCTACGAGCAGTACTTC	CASSPRTAPYEQYF
few	TRBV19	TRBJ1-4	TRBD1	TGTGCCAGTAGTATCCAGGGGGCTGGTGAAAAACTGTTTTTT	CASSIQGAGEKLFF
.	TRBV20-1	TRBJ2-5	.	TGCAGTGCTAGAGAGGCGGGGACCCAGTACTTC	CSAREAGTQYF
once	TRBV18	TRBJ2-7	.	TGTGCCAGCTCACCACCCGTTAGTGCCACCTACGAGCAGTACTTC	CASSPPVSATYEQYF
.	TRBV7-9	TRBJ2-2	.	TGTGCCAGCAGCTTCCCGGGACATACGAACACCGGGGAGCTGTTTTTT	CASSFPGHTNTGELFF
.	TRBV28	TRBJ1-2	TRBD1	TGTGCCAGCAGTTTATCCAGGGACAGGGGCTATGGCTACACCTTC	CASSLSRDRGYGYTF